The source of this T cell receptor (beta chain) is a study of shared clonotypes between healthy human individuals. Remarks on this clone: No antigen is known for it.

The material for each subset, its genomic DNA, was split evenly across several immunoSEQ plates. Assay used: immunoSEQ multiplex PCR; TCRdb lists only in-frame clones, some missing. The sample consists of roughly 1.4 million clones, 97% to 99% of them appearing once. Points from the study as a whole: The four-donor shared clonotypes exceeded non-shared clonotypes in generation probability, with non-shared ones scoring lower.

CD4+ cells yielded CD45RA+ naive and CD45RA-negative memory subsets. V lost 3 bases, J lost 6 bases, and 5 bases lay in between. The CDR3 sequence is 12 residues long. Germline-derived CDR1 and CDR2 are MNHEY and SMNVEV (reference sequence). The sample taken for sequencing was naive CD4+ T cells sorted from blood. Indicated subset: CD45RA+ positively selected. The rearrangement links TRBV27 to TRBJ2-2; D uncertain. This receptor was identified in a man aged 25 to 40 in good health. This CDR3 reads CASSFGAGELFF. Here the CDR3 DNA reads TGTGCCAGCAGTTTCGGAGCCGGGGAGCTGTTTTTT.